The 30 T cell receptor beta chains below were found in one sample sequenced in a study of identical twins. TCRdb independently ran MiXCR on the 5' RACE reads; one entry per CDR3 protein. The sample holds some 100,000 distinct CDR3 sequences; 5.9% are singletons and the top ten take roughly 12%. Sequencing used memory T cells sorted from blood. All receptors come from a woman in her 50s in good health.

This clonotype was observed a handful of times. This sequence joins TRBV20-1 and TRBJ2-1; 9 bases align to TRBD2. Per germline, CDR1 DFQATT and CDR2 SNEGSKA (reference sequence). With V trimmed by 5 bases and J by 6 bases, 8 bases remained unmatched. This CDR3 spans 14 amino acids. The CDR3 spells CSAGGLAPINEQFF. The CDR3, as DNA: TGCAGTGCTGGCGGACTAGCGCCAATCAATGAGCAGTTCTTC.

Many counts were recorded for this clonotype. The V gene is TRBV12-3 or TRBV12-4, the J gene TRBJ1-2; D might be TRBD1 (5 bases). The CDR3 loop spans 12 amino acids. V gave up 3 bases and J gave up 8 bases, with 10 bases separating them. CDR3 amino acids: CASSFPGGGYTF. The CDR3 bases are TGTGCCAGCAGTTTCCCCGGGGGAGGCTACACCTTC.

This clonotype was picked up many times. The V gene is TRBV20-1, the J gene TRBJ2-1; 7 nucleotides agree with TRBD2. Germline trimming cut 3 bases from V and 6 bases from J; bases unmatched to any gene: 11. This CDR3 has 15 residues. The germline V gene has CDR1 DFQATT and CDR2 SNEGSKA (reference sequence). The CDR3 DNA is TGCAGTGCTAGGGAGTCCCGGGGCGGGGGCAATGAGCAGTTCTTC. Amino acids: CSARESRGGGNEQFF.

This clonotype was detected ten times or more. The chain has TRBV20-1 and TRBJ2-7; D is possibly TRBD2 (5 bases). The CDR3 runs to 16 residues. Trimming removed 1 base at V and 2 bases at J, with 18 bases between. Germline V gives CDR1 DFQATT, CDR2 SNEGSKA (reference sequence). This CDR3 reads CSARGVVSRAPYEQYF. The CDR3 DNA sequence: TGCAGTGCTAGAGGTGTGGTCTCGAGGGCCCCCTACGAGCAGTACTTC.

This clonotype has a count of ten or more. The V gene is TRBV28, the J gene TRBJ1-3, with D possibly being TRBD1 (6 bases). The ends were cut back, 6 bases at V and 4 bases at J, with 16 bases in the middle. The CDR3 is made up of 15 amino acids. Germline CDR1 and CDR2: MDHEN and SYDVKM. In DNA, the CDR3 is TGTGCCAGCAGGAGACAGGTCCCGGGGGGAAACACCATATATTTT. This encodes CASRRQVPGGNTIYF.

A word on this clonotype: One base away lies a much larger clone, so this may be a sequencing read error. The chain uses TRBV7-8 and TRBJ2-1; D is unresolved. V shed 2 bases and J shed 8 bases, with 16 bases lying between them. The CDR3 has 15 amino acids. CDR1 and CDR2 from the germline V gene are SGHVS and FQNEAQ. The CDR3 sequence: CASSLQLDRYHEQFF. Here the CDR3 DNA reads TGTGCCAGCAGCTTACAGCTAGATCGGTACCATGAGCAGTTCTTC.

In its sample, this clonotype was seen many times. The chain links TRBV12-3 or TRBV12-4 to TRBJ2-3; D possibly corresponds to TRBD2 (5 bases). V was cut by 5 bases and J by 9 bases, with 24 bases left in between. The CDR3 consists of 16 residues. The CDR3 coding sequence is TGTGCCAGCAGTCCCGACACCGGCCGTCGGAGGAAGACGCAGTATTTT. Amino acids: CASSPDTGRRRKTQYF.

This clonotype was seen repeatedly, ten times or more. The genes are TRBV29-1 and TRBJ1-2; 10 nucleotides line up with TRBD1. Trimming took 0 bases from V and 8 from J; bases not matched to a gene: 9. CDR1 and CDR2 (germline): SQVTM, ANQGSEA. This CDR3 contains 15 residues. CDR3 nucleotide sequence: TGCAGCGTTGAAGAAGGGACAGGGGTAGGAGGGGGCTACACCTTC. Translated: CSVEEGTGVGGGYTF.

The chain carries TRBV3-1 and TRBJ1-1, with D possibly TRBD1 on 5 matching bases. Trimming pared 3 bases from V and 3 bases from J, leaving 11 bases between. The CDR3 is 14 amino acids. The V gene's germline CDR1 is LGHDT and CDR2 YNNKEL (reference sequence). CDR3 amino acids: CASSHRGSDTEAFF. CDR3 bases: TGTGCCAGCAGCCATCGGGGGAGCGACACTGAAGCTTTCTTT. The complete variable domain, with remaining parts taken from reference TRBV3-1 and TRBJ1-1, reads DTAVSQTPKYLVTQMGNDKSIKCEQNLGHDTMYWYKQDSKKFLKIMFSYNNKELIINETVPNRFSPKSPDKAHLNLHINSLELGDSAVYFCASSHRGSDTEAFFGQGTRLTVV.

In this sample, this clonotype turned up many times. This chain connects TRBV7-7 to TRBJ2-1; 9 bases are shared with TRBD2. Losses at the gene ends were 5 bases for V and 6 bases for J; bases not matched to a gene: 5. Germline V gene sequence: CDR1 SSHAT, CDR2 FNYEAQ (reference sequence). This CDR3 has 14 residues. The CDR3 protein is CASSTGLAGNEQFF. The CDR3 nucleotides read TGTGCCAGCAGCACGGGACTAGCTGGCAATGAGCAGTTCTTC.

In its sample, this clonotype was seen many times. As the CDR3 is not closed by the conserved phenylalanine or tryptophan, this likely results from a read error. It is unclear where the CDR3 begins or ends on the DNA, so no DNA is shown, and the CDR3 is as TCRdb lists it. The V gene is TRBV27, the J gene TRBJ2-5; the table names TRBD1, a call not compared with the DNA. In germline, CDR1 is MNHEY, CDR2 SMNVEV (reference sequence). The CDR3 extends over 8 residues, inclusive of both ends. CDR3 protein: CATGTAGS.

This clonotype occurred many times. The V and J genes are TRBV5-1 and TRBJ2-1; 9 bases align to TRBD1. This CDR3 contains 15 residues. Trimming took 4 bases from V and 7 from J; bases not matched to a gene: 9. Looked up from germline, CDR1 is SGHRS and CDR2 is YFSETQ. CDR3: CASSQLQGAINEQFF. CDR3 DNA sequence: TGCGCCAGCAGCCAATTACAGGGGGCGATAAATGAGCAGTTCTTC.

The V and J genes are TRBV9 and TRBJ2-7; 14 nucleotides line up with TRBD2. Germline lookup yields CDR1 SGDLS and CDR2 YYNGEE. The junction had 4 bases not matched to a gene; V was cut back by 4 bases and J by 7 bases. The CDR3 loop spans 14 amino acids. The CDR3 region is CASSLGTSGSEQYF. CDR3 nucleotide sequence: TGTGCCAGCAGCCTAGGGACTAGCGGGAGTGAGCAGTACTTC.

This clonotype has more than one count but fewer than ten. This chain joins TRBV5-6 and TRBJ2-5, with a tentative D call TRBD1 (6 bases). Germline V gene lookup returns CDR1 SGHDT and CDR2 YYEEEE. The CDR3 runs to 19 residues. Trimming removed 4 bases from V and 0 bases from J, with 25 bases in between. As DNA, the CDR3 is TGTGCCAGCAGCAACACATGGCCGGGACAACCAATGTACCAAGAGACCCAGTACTTC. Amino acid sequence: CASSNTWPGQPMYQETQYF.

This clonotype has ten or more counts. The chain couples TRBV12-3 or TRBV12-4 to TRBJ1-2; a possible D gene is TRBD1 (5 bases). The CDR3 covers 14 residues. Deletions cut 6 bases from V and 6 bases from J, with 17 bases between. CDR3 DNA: TGTGCCAGCAGGTGGGGCAGGGCTGGGGATGGCTACACCTTC. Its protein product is CASRWGRAGDGYTF.

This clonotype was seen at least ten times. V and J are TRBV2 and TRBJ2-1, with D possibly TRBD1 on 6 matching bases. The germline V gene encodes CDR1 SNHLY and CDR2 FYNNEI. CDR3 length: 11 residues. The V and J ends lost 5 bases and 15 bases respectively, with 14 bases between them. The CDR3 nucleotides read TGTGCCAGCAGTTCTAGAACAGGGCCGTTCTTC. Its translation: CASSSRTGPFF.

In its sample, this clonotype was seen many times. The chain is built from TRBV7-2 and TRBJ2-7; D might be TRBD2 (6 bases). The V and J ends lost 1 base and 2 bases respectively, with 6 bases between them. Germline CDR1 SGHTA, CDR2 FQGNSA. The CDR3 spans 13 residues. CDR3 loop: CASSLGRAYEQYF. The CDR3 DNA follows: TGTGCCAGCAGCTTAGGGAGGGCCTACGAGCAGTACTTC.

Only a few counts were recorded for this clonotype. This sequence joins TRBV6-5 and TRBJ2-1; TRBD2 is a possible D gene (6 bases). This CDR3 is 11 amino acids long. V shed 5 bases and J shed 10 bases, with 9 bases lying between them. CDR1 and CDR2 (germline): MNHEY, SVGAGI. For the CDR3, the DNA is TGTGCCAGCAGTACCCGGGGGGAGCAGTTCTTC. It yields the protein CASSTRGEQFF.

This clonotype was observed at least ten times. DNA for the CDR3: TGTGCCAGTAGTAGTCGGGGGAATAGCAATCAGCCCCAGCATTTT. It yields the protein CASSSRGNSNQPQHF. This chain connects TRBV19 to TRBJ1-5; a possible D gene is TRBD1 (5 bases). From germline, CDR1 is LNHDA and CDR2 SQIVND (reference sequence). This CDR3 is built from 15 residues. The germline V and J ends were trimmed by 4 bases and 0 bases, with 10 bases remaining between them.

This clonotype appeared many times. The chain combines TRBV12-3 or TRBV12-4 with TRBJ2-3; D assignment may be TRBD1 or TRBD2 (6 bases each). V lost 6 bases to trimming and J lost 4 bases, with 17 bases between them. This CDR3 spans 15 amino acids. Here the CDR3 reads CASRKYREAADTQYF. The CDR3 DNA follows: TGTGCCAGCAGAAAATACAGGGAGGCGGCAGATACGCAGTATTTT.

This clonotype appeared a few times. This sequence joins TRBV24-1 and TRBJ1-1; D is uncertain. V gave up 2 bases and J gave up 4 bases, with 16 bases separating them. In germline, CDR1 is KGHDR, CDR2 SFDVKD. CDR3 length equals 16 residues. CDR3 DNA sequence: TGTGCCACCAGTGATTCCCGCCCGGGGAGCGGCACTGAAGCTTTCTTT. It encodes CATSDSRPGSGTEAFF.

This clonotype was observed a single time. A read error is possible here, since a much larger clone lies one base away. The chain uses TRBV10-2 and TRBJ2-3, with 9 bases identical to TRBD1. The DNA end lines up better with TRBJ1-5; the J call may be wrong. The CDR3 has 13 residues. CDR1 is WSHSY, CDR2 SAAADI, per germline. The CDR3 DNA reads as TGCGCCAGCAGCGGACAGGGGACAGATACGCAGCATTTT. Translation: CASSGQGTDTQHF.

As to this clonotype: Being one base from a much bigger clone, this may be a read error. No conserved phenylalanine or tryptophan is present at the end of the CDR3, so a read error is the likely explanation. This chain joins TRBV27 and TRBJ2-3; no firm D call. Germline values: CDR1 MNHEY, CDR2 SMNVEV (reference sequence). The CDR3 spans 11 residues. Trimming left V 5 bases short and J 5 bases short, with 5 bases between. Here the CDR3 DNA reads TGTGCCAGCAGTACGATAGATACGCAGTATGTT. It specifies CASSTIDTQYV.

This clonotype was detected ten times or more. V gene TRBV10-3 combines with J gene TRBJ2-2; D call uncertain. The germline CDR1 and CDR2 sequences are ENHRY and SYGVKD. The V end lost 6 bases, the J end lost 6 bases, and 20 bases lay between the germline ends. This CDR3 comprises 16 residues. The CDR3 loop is CAIRDTRTQTSGELFF. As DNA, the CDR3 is TGTGCCATCAGAGATACCAGGACGCAGACGTCCGGGGAGCTGTTTTTT.

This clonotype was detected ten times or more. The DNA of the CDR3 is TGTGCCATCAGTGAAATGCGGGAGGGTGGAGAGACCCAGTACTTC. Its protein product is CAISEMREGGETQYF. V usage is TRBV10-3 and J usage is TRBJ2-5; 9 bases fit TRBD2. The CDR3 runs 15 residues. CDR1 and CDR2 (germline): ENHRY, SYGVKD. V shed 3 bases and J 4 bases; nucleotides not matched to a gene: 6.

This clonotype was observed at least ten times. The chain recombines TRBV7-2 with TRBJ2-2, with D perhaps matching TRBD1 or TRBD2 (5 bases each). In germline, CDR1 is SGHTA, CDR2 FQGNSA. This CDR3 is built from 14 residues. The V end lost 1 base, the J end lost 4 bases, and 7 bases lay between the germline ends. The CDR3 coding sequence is TGTGCCAGCAGCTTAGATGGGGGCACCGGGGAGCTGTTTTTT. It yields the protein CASSLDGGTGELFF.

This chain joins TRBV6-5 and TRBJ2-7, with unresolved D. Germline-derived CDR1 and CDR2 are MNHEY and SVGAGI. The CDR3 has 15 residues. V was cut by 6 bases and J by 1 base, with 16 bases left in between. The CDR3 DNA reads TGTGCCAGCAGACTCGGACCTTTTGGGTCCTACGAGCAGTACTTC. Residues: CASRLGPFGSYEQYF.

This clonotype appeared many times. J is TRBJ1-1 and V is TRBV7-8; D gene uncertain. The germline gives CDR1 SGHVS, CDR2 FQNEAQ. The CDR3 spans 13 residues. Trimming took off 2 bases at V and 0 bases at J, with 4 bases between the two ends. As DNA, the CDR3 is TGTGCCAGCAGCTTAAGCATGAACACTGAAGCTTTCTTT. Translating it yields CASSLSMNTEAFF.

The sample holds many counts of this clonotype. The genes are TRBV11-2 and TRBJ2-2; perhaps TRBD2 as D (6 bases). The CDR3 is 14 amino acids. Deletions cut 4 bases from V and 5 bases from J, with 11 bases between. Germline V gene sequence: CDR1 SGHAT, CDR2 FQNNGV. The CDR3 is CASSSGVGTGELFF. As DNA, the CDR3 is TGTGCCAGCAGCTCGGGAGTGGGAACCGGGGAGCTGTTTTTT.

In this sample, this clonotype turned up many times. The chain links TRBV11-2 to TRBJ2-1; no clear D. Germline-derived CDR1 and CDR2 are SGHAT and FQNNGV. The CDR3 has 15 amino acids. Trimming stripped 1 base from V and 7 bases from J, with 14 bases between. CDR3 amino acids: CASSLGVAKTNEQFF. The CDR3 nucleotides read TGTGCCAGCAGCTTAGGGGTGGCGAAAACTAATGAGCAGTTCTTC.